The 5 T cell receptor gamma chains below come from one sample, sequenced in a study of gamma-delta T cells after stem cell transplantation. TCRdb reanalysed the RT-PCR reads via CATT. The sample consists of roughly 980 gamma-chain clones, 26% of them appearing once. The sequenced sample was gamma-delta T cells. These receptors came from a human donor. It is not recorded whose cells these are; they may come from a transplant donor.

A word on this clone: A far larger clone lies a single base away; this is likely a read error. V usage is TRGV4 and J usage is TRGJP2. TCRdb lists no J gene, so it was determined here by aligning the DNA to germline. Germline V gene lookup returns CDR1 EGSTGY and CDR2 YDSYTSSV. This CDR3 has 17 residues. CDR3 amino acids: CATWAETAGSSGWIKTF. CDR3 DNA sequence: TGTGCCACCTGGGCTGAGACGGCGGGTAGTAGTGGTTGGATCAAGACGTTT.

The CDR3 reads CATWDGDYYKKLF. The CDR3 DNA reads as TGTGCCACCTGGGACGGGGATTATTATAAGAAACTCTTT. The chain links TRGV2 to TRGJ1 or TRGJ2. The J gene, left out of TCRdb, was set here by checking the DNA against germline. Germline CDR1 EGSNGY, CDR2 YDSYNSKV. V lost 0 bases to trimming and J lost 2 bases; unmatched junction nucleotides: 1. The CDR3 covers 13 residues.

The sample holds a few counts of this clone. The chain is built from TRGV4 and TRGJ1 or TRGJ2. The J gene, not given by TCRdb, was assigned here from a germline match of the nucleotide sequence. Germline trimming cut 5 bases from V and 0 bases from J; bases unmatched to any gene: 4. The length of the CDR3 is 13 residues. CDR1 is EGSTGY and CDR2 is YDSYTSSV in the germline V gene. The CDR3 here is CATWGRNYYKKLF. DNA of the CDR3: TGTGCCACCTGGGGCAGGAATTATTATAAGAAACTCTTT.

Judged by abundance, this clone is large (0.1 to 1%). The chain joins TRGV5 to TRGJ1 or TRGJ2. Here the J gene came from matching the DNA to germline, since TCRdb omits it. Unmatched junction bases numbered 10, after V lost 0 bases and J lost 11 bases. CDR3 length equals 13 residues. CDR1 VINAFY and CDR2 YDVSNSKD come from the germline V gene. The CDR3 DNA reads TGTGCCACCTGGGACAGGCGGTCTGTGCAGAAACTCTTT. This gives the protein CATWDRRSVQKLF.

In this sample, this clone turned up a few times. The chain uses TRGV2 and TRGJP1. The J gene, missing from TCRdb, was assigned here through DNA to germline matching. The V gene end was trimmed by 2 bases and the J gene end by 4 bases; junction bases not matched to a gene: 1. Germline CDR1 is EGSNGY and CDR2 is YDSYNSKV. The CDR3 spans 13 residues. DNA of the CDR3: TGTGCCACCTGGGACGACACTGGTTGGTTCAAGATATTT. It is translated as CATWDDTGWFKIF.